The TCR beta chain described here comes from a study of blood T cell repertoires in COVID-19. TCRdb's copy holds only in-frame clones and misses some; the assay was immunoSEQ multiplex PCR. The sample has 25,000 or so clones; just over 85% are singletons. V was shortened by 0 bases and J by 1 base, with 13 bases between the two germline ends. From germline, CDR1 is SGHNT and CDR2 YYREEE (reference sequence). CDR3 length: 16 residues. Sequenced material: peripheral blood. The chain employs TRBV5-4 and TRBJ1-1, with TRBD1 as a possible D gene (5 bases). This sequence originates from a woman aged 80 or over with acute or convalescent COVID-19. The chain's CDR3 is CASSLGGDGPNTEAFF. Written as DNA, the CDR3 is TGTGCCAGCAGCTTGGGGGGGGACGGTCCGAACACTGAAGCTTTCTTT.